The rows below give T cell receptor beta chains drawn from one sample of a study of technical replicates of blood from four donors. Measured with immunoSEQ multiplex PCR; TCRdb has only the in-frame clones, and not every one. The sample records about 56,000 clones, roughly 96% being singletons. The sequenced sample consisted of PBMCs. All receptors derive from a human donor in good health. Some clones in this sample may be carry-over from other donors' samples. Both conserved end residues are part of each CDR3. D genes are given only for firm matches. Size is omitted from some rows. Given values are once, few, many or a class for expanded clones.

>-|TRBV9|-|TRBJ1-2
TGTGCCAGCAGCGTAGCTGAGGGTATAGGCTATGGCTACACCTTC
CASSVAEGIGYGYTF
>-|TRBV9|TRBD1|TRBJ2-1
TGTGCCAGTTCCGGGACAGGGCCCTACAATGAGCAGTTCTTC
CASSGTGPYNEQFF
>-|TRBV5-1|TRBD1|TRBJ1-2
TGCGCCAGCAGCTTGGAGGGGACAGGGCACGGCTACACCTTC
CASSLEGTGHGYTF
>once|TRBV5-5|TRBD1|TRBJ2-1
TGTGCCAGCAGCTATCCGGGACAGGGGCCCCAGTTCTTC
CASSYPGQGPQFF
>-|TRBV28|-|TRBJ1-3
TGTGCCAGCAGTTTACCGAGTGGAAACACCATATATTTT
CASSLPSGNTIYF
>-|TRBV9|-|TRBJ1-1
TGTGCCAGCAGCGTAGGGCAGGCGACTGAAGCTTTCTTT
CASSVGQATEAFF
>-|TRBV6-5|-|TRBJ1-1
TGTGCCAGCAGTTACTCGGGGGGGTTCACTGAAGCTTTCTTT
CASSYSGGFTEAFF
>-|TRBV4-3|TRBD1|TRBJ2-7
TGCGCCAGCAGCTCCACCGCCGGGACAGGGGCGGGGGAGCAGTACTTC
CASSSTAGTGAGEQYF
>-|TRBV30|-|TRBJ2-3
TGTGCCTGGACAAGGTCATCGGGAACGCAGTATTTT
CAWTRSSGTQYF
>-|TRBV5-8|TRBD1|TRBJ2-7
TGTGCCAGCAGCTCCGGGACAGGGGCCTACGAGCAGTACTTC
CASSSGTGAYEQYF
>-|TRBV5-4|TRBD1|TRBJ1-2
TGTGCCAGCAGCTCTGGACAGGGGAAGGGCTACACCTTC
CASSSGQGKGYTF
>-|TRBV2|-|TRBJ2-2
TGTGCCAGCAGTTTCCGGGGGGCTTTCACCGGGGAGCTGTTTTTT
CASSFRGAFTGELFF
>-|TRBV11-3|TRBD1|TRBJ1-1
TGTGCCAGCAGCTTAAGTCACAGGGGTGCTGAAGCTTTCTTT
CASSLSHRGAEAFF
>-|TRBV5-6|TRBD1|TRBJ2-7
TGTGCCAGCAGCTTTAGGGGACAGGGCCTCGAGCAGTACTTC
CASSFRGQGLEQYF
>-|TRBV5-4|TRBD1|TRBJ1-2
TGTGCCAGCAGCCTCGGACAGGGCCAGAGCTATGGCTACACCTTC
CASSLGQGQSYGYTF
>-|TRBV6-5|-|TRBJ1-6
TGTGCCAGCAGAAGGGAGTATAATTCACCCCTCCACTTT
CASRREYNSPLHF
>-|TRBV6-5|-|TRBJ2-2
TGTGCCAGCAGTTACCGCAGGGGCTCCCCCGGGGAGCTGTTTTTT
CASSYRRGSPGELFF
>once|TRBV9|TRBD1|TRBJ2-3
TGTGCCAGCAGCGTCCGGGACAGGACCACAGATACGCAGTATTTT
CASSVRDRTTDTQYF
>-|TRBV9|TRBD2|TRBJ2-2
TGTGCCAGCAGCGACGTCGGGGGGGCGATCACCGGGGAGCTGTTTTTT
CASSDVGGAITGELFF
>-|TRBV4-3|-|TRBJ2-1
TGCGCCAGCAGCCAAGTGATTGGCCAAAGCTCCTACAATGAGCAGTTCTTC
CASSQVIGQSSYNEQFF